This TCR beta chain was found in a study of vaccination and CD4 T cells after COVID-19. Study summary: Two Hispanic individuals were among six male and four female convalescent patients. Following dose two, a median approximately 74 days (range 14 to 241) passed before post-vaccine samples were taken. Overlapping spike pools from SARS-CoV-2 and HCoV-NL63, HCoV-OC43 and HCoV-229E served as culture stimuli.

Treatment specified: roughly nine-day PBMC culture with coronavirus spike peptide pools or control peptides (ViraFEST assay). First, ViraFEST expanded antigen-specific T cells with peptide pools, and next it sequenced the TCRs. The CDR3 totals 16 residues. In germline, CDR1 is DFQATT, CDR2 SNEGSKA (reference sequence). V lost 5 bases, J lost 0 bases, and 5 bases stayed unmatched. Cultured CD4+ T cells had their DNA profiled by the Oncomine TCR Beta short-read assay. Via MiXCR, TCRdb re-called the PCR reads, giving one row per CDR3 protein. The sample consists of around 12,000 distinct CDR3 sequences, 70% to 80% of them appearing once. This clonotype has just one count. Its antigen is not known.

V gene TRBV20-1 combines with J gene TRBJ2-7, with TRBD2 matching over 15 bases. Sequencing was carried out using CD4+ T cells from blood, cultured in vitro. This clonotype was sampled from a human donor who had recovered from COVID-19. The CDR3: CSAQGTSGRSSYEQYF. DNA for the CDR3: TGCAGTGCTCAAGGGACTAGCGGGAGGAGCTCCTACGAGCAGTACTTC.